The TCR beta chain under discussion was sequenced for a study of T cell responses to AZD1222 COVID-19 vaccine. Here immunoSEQ multiplex PCR was the method, and the copy in TCRdb shows in-frame clones only, minus some. The top ten clones hold around 15% of a sample with 45,000 to 70,000 clones, around 90% of them seen once. Notes on this clone: Its target is not known.

Study-wide results and caveats: Distributed over spike, vaccine-associated CD4 TCRs predominated at 160-218 and 743-854. Possibly, clonal diversity was underestimated; donors were largely white British and included more females. Reports indicate that nearly half of spike-specific TCRs are directed at unmutated variant regions. After two AZD1222 doses, spike-specific TCR breadth and depth rose versus day 0.

The CDR3 spans 12 residues. CDR1 and CDR2 (germline): SGHNT, YYREEE (reference sequence). J was trimmed by 12 bases and V by 4 bases; bases with no gene match: 6. The specimen comprised peripheral blood, sampled 28 days after the second AZD1222 dose. The TCR comes from an adult who received the AZD1222 COVID-19 vaccine. The rearrangement uses TRBV5-4 and TRBJ2-1; 8 positions match TRBD2. CDR3 sequence: CASSPSGRWQFF. Written as DNA, the CDR3 is TGTGCCAGCAGCCCCAGCGGGAGATGGCAGTTCTTC.